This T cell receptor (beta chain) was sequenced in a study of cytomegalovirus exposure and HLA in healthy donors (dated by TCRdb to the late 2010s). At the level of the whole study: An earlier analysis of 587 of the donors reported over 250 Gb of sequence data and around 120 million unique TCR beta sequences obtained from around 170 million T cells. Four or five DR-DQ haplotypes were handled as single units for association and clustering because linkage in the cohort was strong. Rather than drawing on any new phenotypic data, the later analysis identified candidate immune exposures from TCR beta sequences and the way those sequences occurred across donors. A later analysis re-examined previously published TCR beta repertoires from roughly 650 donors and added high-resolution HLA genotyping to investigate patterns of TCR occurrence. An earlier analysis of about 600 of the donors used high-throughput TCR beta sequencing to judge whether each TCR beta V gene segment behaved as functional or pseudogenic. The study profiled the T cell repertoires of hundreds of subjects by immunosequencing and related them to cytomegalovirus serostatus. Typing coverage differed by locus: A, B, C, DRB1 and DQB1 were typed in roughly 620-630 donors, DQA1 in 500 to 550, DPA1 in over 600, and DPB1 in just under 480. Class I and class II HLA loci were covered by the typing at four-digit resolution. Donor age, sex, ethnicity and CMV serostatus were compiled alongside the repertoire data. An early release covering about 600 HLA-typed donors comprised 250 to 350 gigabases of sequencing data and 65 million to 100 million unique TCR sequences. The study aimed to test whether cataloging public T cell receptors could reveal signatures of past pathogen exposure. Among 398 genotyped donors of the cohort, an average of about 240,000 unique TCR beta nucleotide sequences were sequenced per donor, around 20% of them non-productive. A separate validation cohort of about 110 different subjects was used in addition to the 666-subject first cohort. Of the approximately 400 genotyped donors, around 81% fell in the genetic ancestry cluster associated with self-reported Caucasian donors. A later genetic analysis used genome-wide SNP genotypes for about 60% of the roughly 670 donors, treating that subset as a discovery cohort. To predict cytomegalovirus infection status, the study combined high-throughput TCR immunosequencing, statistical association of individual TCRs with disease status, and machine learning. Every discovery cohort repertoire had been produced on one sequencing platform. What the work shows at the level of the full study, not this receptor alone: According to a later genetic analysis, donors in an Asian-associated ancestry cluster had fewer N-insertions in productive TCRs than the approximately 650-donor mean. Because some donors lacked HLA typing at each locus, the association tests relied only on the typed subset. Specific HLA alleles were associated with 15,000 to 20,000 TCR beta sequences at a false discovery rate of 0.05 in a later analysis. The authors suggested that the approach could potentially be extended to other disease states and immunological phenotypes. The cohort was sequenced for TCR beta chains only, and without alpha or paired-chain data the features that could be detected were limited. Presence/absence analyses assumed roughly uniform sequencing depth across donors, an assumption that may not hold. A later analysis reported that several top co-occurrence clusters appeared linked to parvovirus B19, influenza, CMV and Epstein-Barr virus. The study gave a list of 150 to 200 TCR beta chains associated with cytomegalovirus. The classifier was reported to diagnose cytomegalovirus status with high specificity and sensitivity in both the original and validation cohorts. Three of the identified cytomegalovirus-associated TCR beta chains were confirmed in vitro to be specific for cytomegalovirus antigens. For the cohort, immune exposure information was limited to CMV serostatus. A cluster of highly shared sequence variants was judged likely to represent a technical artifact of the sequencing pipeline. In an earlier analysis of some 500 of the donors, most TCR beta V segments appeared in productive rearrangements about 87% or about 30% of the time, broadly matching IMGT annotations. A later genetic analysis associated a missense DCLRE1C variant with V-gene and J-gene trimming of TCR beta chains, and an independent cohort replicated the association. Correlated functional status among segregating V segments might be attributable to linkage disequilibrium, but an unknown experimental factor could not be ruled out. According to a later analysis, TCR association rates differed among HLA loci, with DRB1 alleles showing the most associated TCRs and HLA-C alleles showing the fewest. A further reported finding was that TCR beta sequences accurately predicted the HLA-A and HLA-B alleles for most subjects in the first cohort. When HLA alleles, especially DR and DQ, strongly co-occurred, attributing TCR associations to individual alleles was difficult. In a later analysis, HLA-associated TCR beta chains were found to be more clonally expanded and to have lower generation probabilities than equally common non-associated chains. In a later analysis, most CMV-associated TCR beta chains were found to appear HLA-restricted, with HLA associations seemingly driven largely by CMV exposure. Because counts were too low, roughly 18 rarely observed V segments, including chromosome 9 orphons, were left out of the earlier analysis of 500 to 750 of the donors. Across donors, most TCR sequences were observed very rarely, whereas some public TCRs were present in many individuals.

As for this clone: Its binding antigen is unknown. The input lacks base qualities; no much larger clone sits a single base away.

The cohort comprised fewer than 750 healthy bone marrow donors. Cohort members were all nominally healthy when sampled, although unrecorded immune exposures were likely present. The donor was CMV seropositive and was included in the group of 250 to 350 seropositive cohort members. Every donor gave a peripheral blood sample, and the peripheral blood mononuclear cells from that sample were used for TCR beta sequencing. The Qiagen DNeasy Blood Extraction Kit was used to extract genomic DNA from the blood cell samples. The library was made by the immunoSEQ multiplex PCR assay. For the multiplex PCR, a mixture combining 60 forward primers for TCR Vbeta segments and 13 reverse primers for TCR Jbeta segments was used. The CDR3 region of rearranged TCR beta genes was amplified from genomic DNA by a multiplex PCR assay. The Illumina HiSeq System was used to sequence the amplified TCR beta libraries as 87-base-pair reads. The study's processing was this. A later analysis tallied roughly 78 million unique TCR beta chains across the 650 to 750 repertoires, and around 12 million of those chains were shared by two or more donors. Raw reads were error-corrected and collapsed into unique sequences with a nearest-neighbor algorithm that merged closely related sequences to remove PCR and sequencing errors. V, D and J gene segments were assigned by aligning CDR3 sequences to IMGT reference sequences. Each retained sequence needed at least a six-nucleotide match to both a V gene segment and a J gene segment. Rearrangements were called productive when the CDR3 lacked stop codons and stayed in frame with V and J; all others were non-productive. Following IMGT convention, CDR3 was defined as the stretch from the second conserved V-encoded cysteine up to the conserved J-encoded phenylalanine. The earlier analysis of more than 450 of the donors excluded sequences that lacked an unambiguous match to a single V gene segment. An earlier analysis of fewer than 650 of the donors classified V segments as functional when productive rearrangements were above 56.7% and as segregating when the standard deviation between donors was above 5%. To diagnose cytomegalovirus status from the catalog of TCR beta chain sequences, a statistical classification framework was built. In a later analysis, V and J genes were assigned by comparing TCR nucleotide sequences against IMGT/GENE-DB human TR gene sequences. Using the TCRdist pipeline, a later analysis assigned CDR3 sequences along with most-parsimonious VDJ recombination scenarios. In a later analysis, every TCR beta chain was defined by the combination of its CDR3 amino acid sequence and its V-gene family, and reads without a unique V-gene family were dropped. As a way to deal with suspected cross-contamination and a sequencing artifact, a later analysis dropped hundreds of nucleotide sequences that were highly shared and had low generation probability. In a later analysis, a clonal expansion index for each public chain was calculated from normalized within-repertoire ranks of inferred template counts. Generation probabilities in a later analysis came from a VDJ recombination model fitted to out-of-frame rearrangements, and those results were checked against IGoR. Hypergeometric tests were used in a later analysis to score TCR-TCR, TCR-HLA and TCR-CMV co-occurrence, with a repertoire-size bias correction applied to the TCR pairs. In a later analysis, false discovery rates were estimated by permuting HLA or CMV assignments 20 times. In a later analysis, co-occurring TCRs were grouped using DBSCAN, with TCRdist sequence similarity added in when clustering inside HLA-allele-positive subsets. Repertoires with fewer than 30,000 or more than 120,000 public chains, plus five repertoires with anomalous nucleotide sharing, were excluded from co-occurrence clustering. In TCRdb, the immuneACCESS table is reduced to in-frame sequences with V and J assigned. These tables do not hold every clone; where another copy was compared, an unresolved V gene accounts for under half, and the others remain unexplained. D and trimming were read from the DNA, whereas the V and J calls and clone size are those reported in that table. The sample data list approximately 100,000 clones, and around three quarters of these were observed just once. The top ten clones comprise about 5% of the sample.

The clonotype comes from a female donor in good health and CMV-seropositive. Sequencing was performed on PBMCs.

The DNA is as follows: TGCGCCAGCAACCAAAAGACAGCATACGAGCAGTACTTC. This is translated as CASNQKTAYEQYF. The rearranged segments are TRBV5-1 and TRBJ2-7; a tentative D match to TRBD1 spans 5 bases. V lost 6 bases and J lost 4 bases; the stretch between them is 14 bases long. The CDR3 goes from the cysteine to the phenylalanine over 13 residues. Only the CDR3 part of the read is kept: 39 bases, read in frame from the first base. According to the germline V gene, CDR1 reads SGHRS and CDR2 reads YFSETQ. The full variable domain, completed from the reference TRBV5-1 and TRBJ2-7 proteins outside the CDR3, reads KAGVTQTPRYLIKTRGQQVTLSCSPISGHRSVSWYQQTPGQGLQFLFEYFSETQRNKGNFPGRFSGRQFSNSRSEMNVSTLELGDSALYLCASNQKTAYEQYFGPGTRLTVT.